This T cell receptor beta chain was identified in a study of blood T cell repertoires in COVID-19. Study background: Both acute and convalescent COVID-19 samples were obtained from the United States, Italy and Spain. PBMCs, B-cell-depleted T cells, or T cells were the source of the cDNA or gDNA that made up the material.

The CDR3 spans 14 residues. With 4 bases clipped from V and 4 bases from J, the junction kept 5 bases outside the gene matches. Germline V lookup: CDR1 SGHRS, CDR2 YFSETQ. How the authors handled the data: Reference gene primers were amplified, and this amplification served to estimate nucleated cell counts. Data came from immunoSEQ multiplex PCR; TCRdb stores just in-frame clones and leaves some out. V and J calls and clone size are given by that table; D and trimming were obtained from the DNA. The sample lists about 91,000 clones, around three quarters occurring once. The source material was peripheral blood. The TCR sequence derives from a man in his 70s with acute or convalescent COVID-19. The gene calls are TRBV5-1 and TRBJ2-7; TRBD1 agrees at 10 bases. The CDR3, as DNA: TGCGCCAGCAGCCGGGACAGGGGATCGTACGAGCAGTACTTC. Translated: CASSRDRGSYEQYF.